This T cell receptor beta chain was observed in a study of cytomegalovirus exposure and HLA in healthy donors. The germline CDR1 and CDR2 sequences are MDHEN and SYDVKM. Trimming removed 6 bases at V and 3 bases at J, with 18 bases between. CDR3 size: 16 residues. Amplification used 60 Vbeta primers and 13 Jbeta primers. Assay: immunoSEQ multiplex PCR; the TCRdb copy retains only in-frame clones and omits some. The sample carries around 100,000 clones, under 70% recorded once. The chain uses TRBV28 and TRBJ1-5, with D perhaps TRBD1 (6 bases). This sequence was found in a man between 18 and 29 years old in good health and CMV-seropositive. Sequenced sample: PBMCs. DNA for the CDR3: TGTGCCAGCAGATACAGCTCGCGGGGGGCCAATCAGCCCCAGCATTTT. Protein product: CASRYSSRGANQPQHF.